Below are 6 T cell receptor beta chains sequenced from a single sample in a study of T cell repertoires in cytomegalovirus infection (dated by TCRdb to about 2019). The instrument was an Illumina HiSeq 1500. TCRdb took the public reads, trimmed them with fastp at Q25, ran MiXCR for clone calling and kept in-frame beta chains. Each CDR3 protein gets just one entry, which takes the most common genes and DNA from the rows behind it. This sample holds 740,000 or so distinct CDR3 sequences; 35% were observed only once. The top ten clones comprise roughly 2.9% of the sample. Source material: PBMCs. The origin of the receptors is a human donor in good health (CMV status not recorded). Some clones in this sample may be carry-over from other donors' samples.

The CDR3 spells CASSEIGLDKETQYF. The CDR3, as DNA: TGTGCCAGCAGTGAGATCGGACTAGATAAAGAGACCCAGTACTTC. This chain links TRBV6-1 with TRBJ2-5; TRBD2 aligns across 7 bases. The germline gives CDR1 MNHNS, CDR2 SASEGT. The J segment lost 3 bases and the V segment lost 3 bases, leaving 7 bases of the junction unmatched. The CDR3 has 15 amino acids.

The CDR3 DNA follows: TGCAGCGTTGGGGGAGGGGCGCTTGGAAACACCATATATTTT. Translated, it gives CSVGGGALGNTIYF. The chain couples TRBV29-1 to TRBJ1-3; tentative D call: TRBD1 (5 bases). From germline, CDR1 is SQVTM and CDR2 ANQGSEA. The CDR3 sequence is 14 residues long. Trimming pared 4 bases from V and 3 bases from J, leaving 13 bases between.

This clonotype was counted ten times or more. CDR3 DNA: TGTGCCAGCAGCTTGAGGGTCGAGCAGTACTTC. It translates to CASSLRVEQYF. The rearrangement links TRBV7-2 to TRBJ2-7; possible D gene TRBD2, 5 bases. V was clipped by 3 bases and J by 6 bases, with 6 bases between them. Germline CDR1 SGHTA, CDR2 FQGNSA. The CDR3 is made up of 11 amino acids.

The rearrangement uses TRBV12-3 or TRBV12-4 and TRBJ1-1; D unresolved. This CDR3 has 10 residues. Trimming pared 8 bases from V and 11 bases from J, leaving 12 bases between. In DNA, the CDR3 is TGTGCCAGCTACTGGGGTCGCGCTTTCTTT. Residues: CASYWGRAFF.

The table lists this clonotype with a count of one. One junction end disagrees with the germline gene, perhaps due to a read error. V and J are TRBV6-5 and TRBJ2-2; TRBD1 agrees at 8 bases. The CDR3 consists of 13 residues. The germline gives CDR1 MNHEY, CDR2 SVGAGI. The CDR3 is CASSSRGHGELYF. In nucleotides, the CDR3 is TGTGCCAGCAGTTCCAGGGGGCACGGGGAGCTGTATTTT.

This clonotype was counted many times. The chain joins TRBV28 to TRBJ2-3; D is tentatively TRBD1 or TRBD2 (5 bases each). This CDR3 is 17 amino acids long. Germline CDR1 and CDR2: MDHEN and SYDVKM. The V end lost 0 bases, the J end lost 1 base, and 14 bases lay between the germline ends. CDR3 in amino acids: CASSLWGRGQRTDTQYF. In DNA, the CDR3 is TGTGCCAGCAGTTTATGGGGACGTGGGCAGCGCACAGATACGCAGTATTTT.